This TCR beta chain was recorded in a study of blood T cell repertoires in COVID-19. Study-wide context: COVID-19 samples collected from the United States, Italy and Spain covered acute and convalescent phases. PBMCs, B-cell-depleted T cells, or T cells were the source of the cDNA or gDNA that made up the material.

Original analysis: Nucleated cell number was recorded as an estimate derived from reference gene primer amplification. Libraries were prepared by immunoSEQ multiplex PCR; TCRdb keeps only in-frame clonotypes and omits some of them. The DNA was the basis for D and trimming; V, J and clone size are from that table. The sample lists more than 6,500 clones; 75% to 90% were seen once. Looked up from germline, CDR1 is LGHDT and CDR2 is YNNKEL (reference sequence). This CDR3 is 13 amino acids long. Deletions cut 1 base from V and 5 bases from J, with 8 bases between. The chain is built from TRBV3-1 (or the pseudogene TRBV3-2) and TRBJ1-1; possibly TRBD1 for D (6 bases). Sequenced material: peripheral blood. This sequence originates from a man aged 80 or over with active COVID-19. The CDR3 DNA reads TGTGCCAGCAGCCAAGGTAGGGGGACTGAAGCTTTCTTT. Residues: CASSQGRGTEAFF.